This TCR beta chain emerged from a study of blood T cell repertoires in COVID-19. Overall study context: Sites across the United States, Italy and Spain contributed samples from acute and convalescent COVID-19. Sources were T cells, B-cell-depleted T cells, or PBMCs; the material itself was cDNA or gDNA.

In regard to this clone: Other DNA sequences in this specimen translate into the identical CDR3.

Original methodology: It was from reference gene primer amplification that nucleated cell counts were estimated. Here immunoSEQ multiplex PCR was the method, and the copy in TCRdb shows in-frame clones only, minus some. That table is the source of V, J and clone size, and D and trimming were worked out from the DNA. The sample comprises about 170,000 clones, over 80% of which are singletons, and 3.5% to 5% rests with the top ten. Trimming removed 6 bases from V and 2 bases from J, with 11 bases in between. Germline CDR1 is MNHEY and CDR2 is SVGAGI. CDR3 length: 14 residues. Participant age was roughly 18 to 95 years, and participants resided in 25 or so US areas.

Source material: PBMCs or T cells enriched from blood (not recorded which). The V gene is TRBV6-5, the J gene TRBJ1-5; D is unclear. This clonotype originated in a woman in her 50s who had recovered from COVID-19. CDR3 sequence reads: CASRDYTGNQPQHF. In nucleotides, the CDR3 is TGTGCCAGCAGGGACTATACAGGCAATCAGCCCCAGCATTTT.